These T cell receptor beta chains were read from a single sample in a study of PD-L1 blockade in urothelial cancer. Assay used: immunoSEQ multiplex PCR; TCRdb lists only in-frame clones, some missing. The sample lists around 49,000 clones; roughly four fifths were seen once. Sample: PBMCs, taken around atezolizumab (anti-PD-L1) treatment. These receptor sequences come from a man between 60 and 75 years old with urothelial cancer. Each CDR3 is given with its conserved first and last residue. The D gene is left open where the match is weak. A clone size is listed for some rows: how often the clone was seen (once, few, many), or a class if it is expanded.

clone_size	v_call	j_call	cdr3_length	d_call	cdr3_aa	cdr3_nt
-	TRBV7-8	TRBJ2-2	14	TRBD1	CASSSTGVTGELFF	TGTGCCAGCAGCTCTACAGGGGTCACCGGGGAGCTGTTTTTT
-	TRBV2	TRBJ2-3	13	-	CASSGGTTDTQYF	TGTGCCAGTTCGGGGGGCACCACAGATACGCAGTATTTT
-	TRBV30	TRBJ1-2	17	-	CAWSVRGLQGARYGYTF	TGTGCCTGGAGTGTACGGGGACTGCAGGGCGCTAGGTATGGCTACACCTTC
-	TRBV2	TRBJ1-1	13	TRBD1	CASSDDRDTEAFF	TGTGCCAGCAGCGACGACAGGGACACTGAAGCTTTCTTT
-	TRBV4-2	TRBJ1-1	15	-	CASSQQGALRAEAFF	TGTGCCAGCAGCCAACAAGGGGCGCTACGGGCTGAAGCTTTCTTT
once	TRBV5-6	TRBJ2-7	13	-	CASSLPVAYEQYF	TGTGCCAGCAGCTTGCCAGTCGCCTACGAGCAGTACTTC
few	TRBV2	TRBJ1-6	13	-	CASGSDRDSPLHF	TGTGCCAGCGGGTCGGACAGAGATTCACCCCTCCACTTT
many	TRBV21-1	TRBJ1-6	16	-	CASRNREAFYNSPLHF	TGTGCCAGCAGGAACAGGGAAGCCTTTTATAATTCACCCCTCCACTTT
-	TRBV7-2	TRBJ2-7	15	-	CASSLEALAGNEQYF	TGTGCCAGCAGCTTAGAGGCGCTGGCCGGGAACGAGCAGTACTTC
-	TRBV28	TRBJ2-4	14	TRBD1	CASSTMDRVHIQYF	TGTGCCAGCAGTACCATGGACAGGGTGCACATTCAGTACTTC
-	TRBV11-2	TRBJ1-2	12	-	CASSPPGYGYTF	TGTGCCAGCAGCCCCCCCGGGTATGGCTACACCTTC